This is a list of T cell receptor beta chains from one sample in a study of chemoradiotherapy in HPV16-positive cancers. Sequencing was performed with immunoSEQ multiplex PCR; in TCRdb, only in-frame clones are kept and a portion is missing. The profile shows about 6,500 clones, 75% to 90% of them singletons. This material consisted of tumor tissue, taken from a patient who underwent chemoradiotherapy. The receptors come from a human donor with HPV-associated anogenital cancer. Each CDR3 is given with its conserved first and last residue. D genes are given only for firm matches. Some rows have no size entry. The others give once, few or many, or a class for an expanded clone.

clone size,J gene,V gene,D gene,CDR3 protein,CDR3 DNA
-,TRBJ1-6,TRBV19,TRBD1,CASSIDHRTGTSPLHF,TGTGCCAGTAGTATAGATCATAGGACAGGGACTTCACCCCTCCACTTT
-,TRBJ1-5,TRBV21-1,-,CASRPWTGVTNSNQPQHF,TGTGCCAGCAGACCTTGGACAGGGGTTACAAATAGCAATCAGCCCCAGCATTTT
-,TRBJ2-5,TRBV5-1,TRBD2,CASRTSGTPGETQYF,TGCGCCAGCAGGACTAGCGGAACCCCGGGGGAGACCCAGTACTTC
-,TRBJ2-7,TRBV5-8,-,CASSLINHEQYF,TGTGCCAGCAGCTTGATTAATCACGAGCAGTACTTC
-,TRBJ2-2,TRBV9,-,CASNPRETSATGELFF,TGTGCCAGCAATCCCCGCGAGACTTCGGCAACCGGGGAGCTGTTTTTT
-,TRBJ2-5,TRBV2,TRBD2,CATNLGVAGETQYF,TGTGCCACCAACCTGGGGGTAGCGGGAGAGACCCAGTACTTC
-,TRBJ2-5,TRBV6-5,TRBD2,CASSYLGAGVTETQYF,TGTGCCAGCAGTTACCTCGGAGCGGGAGTGACAGAGACCCAGTACTTC
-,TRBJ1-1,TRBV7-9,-,CASSLGHDTEAFF,TGTGCCAGCAGCTTAGGGCATGACACTGAAGCTTTCTTT
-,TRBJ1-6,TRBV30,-,CAWRLGYSSPLHF,TGTGCCTGGAGGTTGGGGTATAGTTCACCCCTCCACTTT
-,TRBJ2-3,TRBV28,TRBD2,CASRLAGTSTDTQYF,TGTGCCAGCAGATTAGCGGGTACTAGCACAGATACGCAGTATTTT
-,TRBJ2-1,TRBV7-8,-,CASSLSQGGNEQFF,TGTGCCAGCAGCTTAAGTCAAGGGGGCAATGAGCAGTTCTTC
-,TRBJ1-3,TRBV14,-,CASSQSRSGNTIYF,TGTGCCAGCAGCCAATCCCGGTCTGGAAACACCATATATTTT
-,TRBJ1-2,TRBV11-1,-,CASSSAWDYGYTF,TGTGCCAGCAGTTCGGCGTGGGACTATGGCTACACCTTC
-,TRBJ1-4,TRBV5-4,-,CASSLRQAGNEKLFF,TGTGCCAGCAGCTTGAGGCAGGCGGGTAATGAAAAACTGTTTTTT
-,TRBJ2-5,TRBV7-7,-,CASSSAETQYF,TGTGCTAGCAGCTCGGCGGAGACCCAGTACTTC
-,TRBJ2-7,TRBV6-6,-,CASSSERSYEQYF,TGTGCCAGCAGTTCAGAGCGGAGCTACGAGCAGTACTTC
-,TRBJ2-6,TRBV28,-,CASSQNPGSLSGANVLTF,TGTGCCAGCAGCCAGAACCCCGGGAGCCTCTCTGGGGCCAACGTCCTGACTTTC
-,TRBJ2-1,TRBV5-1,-,CASSSRKYVDEQFF,TGCGCCAGCAGCTCCCGGAAATACGTCGATGAGCAGTTCTTC
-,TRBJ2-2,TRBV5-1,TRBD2,CASSLEGLAGRSDTGELFF,TGCGCCAGCAGCTTGGAAGGACTAGCGGGACGATCGGACACCGGGGAGCTGTTTTTT
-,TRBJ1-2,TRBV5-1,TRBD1,CASGPWGQNIFNYGYTF,TGCGCCAGCGGACCCTGGGGACAGAATATTTTTAACTATGGCTACACCTTC
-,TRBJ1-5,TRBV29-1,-,CSVGDSFNQPQHF,TGCAGCGTTGGTGACAGCTTTAATCAGCCCCAGCATTTT
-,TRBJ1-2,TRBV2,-,CASSGDRQYGYTF,TGTGCCAGCAGTGGAGATAGACAGTATGGCTACACCTTC
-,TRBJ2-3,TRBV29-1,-,CSVEVFFPGGTDTQYF,TGCAGCGTTGAAGTCTTCTTTCCCGGGGGAACAGATACGCAGTATTTT
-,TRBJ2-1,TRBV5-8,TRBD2,CASSSGLAGAVFF,TGTGCCAGCAGCTCTGGACTAGCGGGAGCGGTTTTCTTC
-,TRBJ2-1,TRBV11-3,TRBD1,CASGGQGESFAQFF,TGTGCCAGCGGGGGACAGGGCGAGTCATTTGCACAGTTCTTC
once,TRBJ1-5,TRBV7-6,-,CASSHWGGADQPQHF,TGTGCCAGCAGCCATTGGGGGGGGGCGGATCAGCCCCAGCATTTT
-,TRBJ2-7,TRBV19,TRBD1,CASSVTGTGDYEQYF,TGTGCCAGTAGTGTCACCGGGACAGGAGATTACGAGCAGTACTTC
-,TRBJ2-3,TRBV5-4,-,CASSLAGVTDTQYF,TGTGCCAGCAGCTTGGCGGGAGTTACAGATACGCAGTATTTT
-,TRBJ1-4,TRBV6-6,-,CASRNRFGKLFF,TGTGCCAGCAGGAACAGGTTTGGAAAACTGTTTTTT
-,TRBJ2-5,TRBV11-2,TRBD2,CASSRTSGSAQYF,TGTGCCAGCAGCCGAACTAGCGGGAGCGCCCAGTACTTC
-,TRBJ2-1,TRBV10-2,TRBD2,CASRSLAGGNNEQFF,TGCGCCAGCAGGAGCCTAGCGGGAGGAAACAATGAGCAGTTCTTC
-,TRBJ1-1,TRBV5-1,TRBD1,CASSWNGQGRSMNTEAFF,TGCGCCAGCAGCTGGAACGGACAGGGGCGTTCCATGAACACTGAAGCTTTCTTT
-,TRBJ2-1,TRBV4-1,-,CASSQEGLSSYNEQFF,TGCGCCAGCAGCCAAGAGGGACTTAGCTCCTACAATGAGCAGTTCTTC
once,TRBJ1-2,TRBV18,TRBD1,CASSPQGQTGNYGYTF,TGTGCCAGCTCACCACAGGGCCAGACAGGGAACTATGGCTACACCTTC
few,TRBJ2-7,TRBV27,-,CASSLEGPYEQYF,TGTGCCAGCAGTTTAGAGGGCCCATACGAGCAGTACTTC
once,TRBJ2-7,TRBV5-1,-,CASSLGHAGVYEQYF,TGCGCCAGCAGCTTGGGACACGCTGGGGTCTACGAGCAGTACTTC
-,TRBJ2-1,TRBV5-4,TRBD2,CASSLGLAGGNEQFF,TGTGCCAGCAGCCTGGGACTAGCGGGGGGCAATGAGCAGTTCTTC
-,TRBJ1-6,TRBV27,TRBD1,CASSFYRATGGAFGSYNSPLHF,TGTGCCAGCAGTTTCTACCGCGCTACAGGGGGCGCTTTTGGGTCCTATAATTCACCCCTCCACTTT
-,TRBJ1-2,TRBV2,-,CASTPGRVGEGYTF,TGTGCCAGCACCCCCGGACGGGTAGGAGAGGGCTACACCTTC
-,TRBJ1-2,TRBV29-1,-,CSVETSLNYGYTF,TGCAGCGTTGAAACTAGCCTTAACTATGGCTACACCTTC
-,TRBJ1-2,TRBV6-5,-,CASSYDGKKGYTF,TGTGCCAGCAGTTACGATGGAAAAAAGGGCTACACCTTC
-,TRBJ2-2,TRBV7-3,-,CASSPASGELFF,TGTGCCAGCAGTCCAGCGTCTGGGGAGCTGTTTTTT
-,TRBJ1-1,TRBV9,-,CASSVGSWGNTEAFF,TGTGCCAGCAGCGTAGGGAGCTGGGGGAACACTGAAGCTTTCTTT
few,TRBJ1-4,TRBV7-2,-,CASSFISGDEKLFF,TGTGCCAGCAGCTTCATTTCAGGGGATGAAAAACTGTTTTTT
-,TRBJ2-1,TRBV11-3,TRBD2,CASSFGTSLYEQFF,TGTGCCAGCAGCTTCGGGACTAGTCTATATGAGCAGTTCTTC
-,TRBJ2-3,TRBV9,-,CASSVGGFLDTQYF,TGTGCCAGCAGCGTAGGAGGTTTCTTGGATACGCAGTATTTT
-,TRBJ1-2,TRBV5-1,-,CASSLESDGYTF,TGCGCCAGCAGCTTGGAAAGTGATGGCTACACCTTC
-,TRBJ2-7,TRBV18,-,CASSGDGLYEQYF,TGTGCCAGCTCAGGGGACGGCCTCTACGAGCAGTACTTC
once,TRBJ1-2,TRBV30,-,CAWEGPALWGYTF,TGTGCCTGGGAGGGACCAGCGTTATGGGGCTACACCTTC
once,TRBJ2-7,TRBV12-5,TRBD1,CASGLRLQNPGQGSYEQYF,TGTGCTAGTGGTTTGCGTTTACAAAATCCGGGACAGGGATCCTACGAGCAGTACTTC
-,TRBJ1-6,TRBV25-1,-,CASSDGYSPLHF,TGTGCCAGCAGTGATGGGTATTCACCCCTCCACTTT
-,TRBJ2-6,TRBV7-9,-,CASSPGRFSGANVLTF,TGTGCCAGCAGCCCCGGGCGGTTCTCTGGGGCCAACGTCCTGACTTTC
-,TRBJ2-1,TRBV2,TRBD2,CASKFLAGDQEQFF,TGTGCCAGCAAGTTCCTAGCGGGGGATCAGGAGCAGTTCTTC
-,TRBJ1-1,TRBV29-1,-,CSARDDEAFF,TGCAGCGCAAGGGACGATGAAGCTTTCTTT
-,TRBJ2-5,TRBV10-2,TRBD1,CASSGTGGSETQYF,TGCGCCAGCAGCGGGACAGGGGGATCGGAGACCCAGTACTTC
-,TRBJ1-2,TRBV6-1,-,CASSQSGDGYTF,TGTGCCAGCAGTCAATCCGGGGATGGCTACACCTTC
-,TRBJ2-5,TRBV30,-,CAWGGDRRQTQYF,TGTGCCTGGGGGGGGGACAGGAGGCAGACCCAGTACTTC
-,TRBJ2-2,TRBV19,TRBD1,CASRAGGNTGELFF,TGTGCCAGTAGGGCAGGGGGTAACACCGGGGAGCTGTTTTTT
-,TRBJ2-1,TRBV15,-,CATSKYFFVSYNEQFF,TGTGCCACCAGCAAATATTTCTTCGTATCCTACAATGAGCAGTTCTTC